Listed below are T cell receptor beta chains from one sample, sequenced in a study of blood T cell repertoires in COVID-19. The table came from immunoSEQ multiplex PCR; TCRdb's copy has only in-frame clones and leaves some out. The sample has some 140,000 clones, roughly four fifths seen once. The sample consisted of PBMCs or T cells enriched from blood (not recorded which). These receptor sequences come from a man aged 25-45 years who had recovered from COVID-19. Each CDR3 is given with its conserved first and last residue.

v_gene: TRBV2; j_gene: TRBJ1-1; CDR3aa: CASRELTVNTEAFF
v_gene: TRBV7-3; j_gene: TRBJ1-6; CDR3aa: CASSFPLPLHF
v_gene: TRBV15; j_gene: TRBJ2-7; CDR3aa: CATSRGGGTGYEQYF
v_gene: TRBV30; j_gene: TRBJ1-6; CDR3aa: CAWSHGQDNSPLHF
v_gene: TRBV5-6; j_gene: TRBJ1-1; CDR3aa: CASSSGTGLLGTEAFF
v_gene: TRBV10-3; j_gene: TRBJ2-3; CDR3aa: CAISLGGKDTQYF
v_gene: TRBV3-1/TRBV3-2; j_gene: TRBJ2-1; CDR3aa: CASSPPVGGPIGNEQFF
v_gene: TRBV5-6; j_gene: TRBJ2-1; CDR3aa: CASSSGGSPHNEQFF
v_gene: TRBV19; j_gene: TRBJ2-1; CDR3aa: CASSTGTSVPGSYNEQFF
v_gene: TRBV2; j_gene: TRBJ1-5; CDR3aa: CASSRDSGNQPQHF
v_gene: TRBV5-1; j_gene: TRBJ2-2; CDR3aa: CASSLGGNTGELFF
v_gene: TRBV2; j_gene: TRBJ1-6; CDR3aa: CASILEGQGGSPLHF
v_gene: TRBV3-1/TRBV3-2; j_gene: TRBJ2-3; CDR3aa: CASSPLAGFTDTQYF
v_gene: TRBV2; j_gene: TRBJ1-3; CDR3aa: CASSRDSVGNTIYF
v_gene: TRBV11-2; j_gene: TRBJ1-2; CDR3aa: CASTPTGGRSGYGYTF
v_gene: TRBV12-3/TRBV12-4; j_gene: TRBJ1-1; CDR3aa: CASSLMGQGEAFF
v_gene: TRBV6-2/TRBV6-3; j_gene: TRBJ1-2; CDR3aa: CASSQGADYGYTF
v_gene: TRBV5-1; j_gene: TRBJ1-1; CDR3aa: CASSLGTRTGGTEAFF
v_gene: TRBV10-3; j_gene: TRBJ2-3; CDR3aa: CAISEMAGATQYF
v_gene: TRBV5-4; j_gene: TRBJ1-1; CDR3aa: CASSLGDTEAFF
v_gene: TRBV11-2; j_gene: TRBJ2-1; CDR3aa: CASRRSGGLDEQFF
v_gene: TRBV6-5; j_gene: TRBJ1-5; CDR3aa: CASTPGGDGIQPQHF
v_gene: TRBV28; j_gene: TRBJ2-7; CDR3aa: CASSLRQSTYEQYF
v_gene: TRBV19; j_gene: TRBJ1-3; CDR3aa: CASSETGDLSGNTIYF
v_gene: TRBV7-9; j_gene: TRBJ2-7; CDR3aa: CASSSLAPSYEQYF
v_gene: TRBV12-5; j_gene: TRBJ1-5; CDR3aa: CASGLSGGVNQPQHF
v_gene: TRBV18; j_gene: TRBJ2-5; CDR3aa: CASSTQGASETQYF
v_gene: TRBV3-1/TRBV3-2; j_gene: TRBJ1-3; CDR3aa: CASSQGSGNTIYF
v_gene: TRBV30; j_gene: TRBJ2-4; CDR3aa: CAWGRREGKDIQYF
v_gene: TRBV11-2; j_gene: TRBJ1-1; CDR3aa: CASSLVPGLGEAFF
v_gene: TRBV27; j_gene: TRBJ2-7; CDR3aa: CASSSRDRGREQYF
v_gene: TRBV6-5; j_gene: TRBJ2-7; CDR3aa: CASSYARQGSRYEQYF
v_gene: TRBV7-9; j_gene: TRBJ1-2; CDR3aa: CARPLQGAPYGYTF
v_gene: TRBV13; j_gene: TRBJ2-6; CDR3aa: CASSITRAGANVLTF
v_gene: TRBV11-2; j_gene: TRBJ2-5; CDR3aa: CASSLGVAGVGETQYF
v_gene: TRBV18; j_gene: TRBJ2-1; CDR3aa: CASSQLNNEQFF
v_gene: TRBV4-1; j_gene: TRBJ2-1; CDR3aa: CASSQTGDRGQFSEQFF
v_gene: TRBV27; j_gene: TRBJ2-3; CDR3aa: CASTTGSPQDTQYF
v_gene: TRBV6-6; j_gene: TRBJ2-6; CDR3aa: CASSYAQGAGANVLTF
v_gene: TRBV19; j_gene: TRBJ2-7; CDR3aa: CASTPTGGSRYEQYF
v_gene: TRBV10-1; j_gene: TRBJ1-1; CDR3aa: CASSARGSLVTEAFF
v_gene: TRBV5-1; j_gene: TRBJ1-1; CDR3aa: CASSPTTGGNTEAFF
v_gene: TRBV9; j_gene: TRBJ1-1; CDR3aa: CASSTRTGPSFNTEAFF
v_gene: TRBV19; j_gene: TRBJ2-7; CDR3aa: CASSIIFTTADYEQYF